Shown below are 19 T cell receptor beta chains from a single sample sequenced in a study of human T cells and chemical hapten exposure. MiXCR, applied by TCRdb to the RACE reads, yields one record per CDR3 protein. The data contain 90,000 to 110,000 distinct CDR3 sequences, roughly 9% of them singletons. Indicated time point: patch test 2, 6 weeks after DPC sensitization. Treatment reported: therapeutic diphenylcyclopropenone sensitization with weekly scalp DPC. This specimen was whole blood, taken in connection with sensitization to the hapten diphenylcyclopropenone (DPC). These receptors all stem from a woman aged 40 to 50 with alopecia areata. Some clones in this sample may be carry-over from other donors' samples.

This clonotype was observed a few times. The chain links TRBV4-3 to TRBJ2-7; no reliable D call. Germline V CDR1 and CDR2: LGHNA, YSLEER. The CDR3 has 15 amino acids. Deletions cut 0 bases from V and 0 bases from J, with 9 bases between. The chain's CDR3 is CASSQEIGYSYEQYF. Here the CDR3 DNA reads TGCGCCAGCAGCCAAGAAATAGGGTACTCCTACGAGCAGTACTTC.

This clonotype was seen many times. This chain uses TRBV7-2 with TRBJ2-3; D remains ambiguous. Trimming cost V 1 base and J 0 bases, with 8 bases left between them. The CDR3 is 15 residues long. The germline CDR1 and CDR2 sequences are SGHTA and FQGNSA. The CDR3 DNA follows: TGTGCCAGCAGCTTAGTCAACCCGAGCACAGATACGCAGTATTTT. Amino acids: CASSLVNPSTDTQYF. Full variable domain (outside the CDR3, taken from reference TRBV7-2 and TRBJ2-3): GAGVSQSPSNKVTEKGKDVELRCDPISGHTALYWYRQSLGQGLEFLIYFQGNSAPDKSGLPSDRFSAERTGGSVSTLTIQRTQQEDSAVYLCASSLVNPSTDTQYFGPGTRLTVL.

This clonotype was counted only a few times. The chain employs TRBV7-9 and TRBJ2-5, with 9 bases fitting TRBD1. This CDR3 comprises 13 residues. Germline CDR1 reads SEHNR; CDR2 reads FQNEAQ (reference sequence). V lost 5 bases and J lost 5; bases outside the gene matches: 3. CDR3 sequence (DNA): TGTGCCAGCAGCAAGGACAGGGGTGAGACCCAGTACTTC. This codes for CASSKDRGETQYF.

This clonotype was observed at least ten times. V gene TRBV6-5 combines with J gene TRBJ1-6; D is undetermined. The V gene's germline CDR1 is MNHEY and CDR2 SVGAGI. Trimming cost V 0 bases and J 9 bases, with 9 bases left between them. This CDR3 is built from 14 residues. The CDR3 nucleotides read TGTGCCAGCAGTTACTCTCGAGGGTCTTCACCCCTCCACTTT. It translates to CASSYSRGSSPLHF.

CDR3 region: CASRRDGSNTEAFF. CDR3 bases: TGTGCCAGCAGAAGGGACGGATCGAACACTGAAGCTTTCTTT. The chain is built from TRBV6-2 or TRBV6-3 and TRBJ1-1; possible D gene TRBD1, 5 bases. This CDR3 spans 14 amino acids. The V gene's germline CDR1 is MNHEY and CDR2 SVGEGT. V lost 6 bases and J lost 1, with 12 bases in between.

This clonotype was observed at least ten times. The V gene is TRBV5-6, the J gene TRBJ2-2; D possibly uses TRBD1 or TRBD2 (6 bases each). There are 16 residues in the CDR3. Looked up from germline, CDR1 is SGHDT and CDR2 is YYEEEE. V lost 6 bases, J lost 4 bases, and 19 bases lay in between. CDR3 coding DNA: TGTGCCAGCAAGCTTATCGGGGGCGCGGTCACCGGGGAGCTGTTTTTT. Amino acids: CASKLIGGAVTGELFF.

This clonotype was recorded many times. V usage is TRBV11-3 and J usage is TRBJ2-1, with D perhaps matching TRBD2 (7 bases). The V and J ends lost 3 bases and 4 bases respectively, with 13 bases between them. The germline CDR1 and CDR2 sequences are SGHNT and YENEEA. This CDR3 has 15 residues. This CDR3 reads CASSFSGGPYNEQFF. CDR3 coding DNA: TGTGCCAGCAGCTTCTCCGGGGGGCCTTACAATGAGCAGTTCTTC.

At least ten counts were recorded for this clonotype. The chain recombines TRBV20-1 with TRBJ2-7, with no clear D. The CDR3 spans 10 residues. Per the germline V gene, CDR1 is DFQATT and CDR2 is SNEGSKA (reference sequence). The V and J ends lost 6 bases and 4 bases respectively, with 7 bases between them. CDR3 sequence (DNA): TGCAGTGCCACTCTTTACGAGCAGTACTTC. It codes for CSATLYEQYF.

This clonotype occurred many times. V is TRBV11-2 and J is TRBJ2-7; the D gene is possibly TRBD2 (6 bases). The CDR3 runs to 15 residues. CDR1 and CDR2 from the germline V gene are SGHAT and FQNNGV. Trimming shortened V by 3 bases and J by 0 bases, and 12 bases separated the two germline ends. The CDR3 nucleotides are TGTGCCAGCAGCTTGCGGGAAAAAGACTCCTACGAGCAGTACTTC. It is translated as CASSLREKDSYEQYF.

Regarding this clonotype: A read error may produce the germline difference seen at one junction end. The CDR3 loop is CASSQGLAPGELYF. The CDR3 nucleotides read TGTGCCAGCAGCCAAGGACTAGCTCCCGGGGAGCTGTATTTT. This chain connects TRBV5-4 to TRBJ2-2; TRBD2 agrees at 8 bases. CDR1 SGHNT and CDR2 YYREEE come from the germline V gene (reference sequence). The CDR3 is 14 residues long.

Ten or more counts support this clonotype. CDR3 in amino acids: CASSLQGRSDGYTF. Here the CDR3 DNA reads TGTGCCAGCAGCTTGCAGGGTCGGTCGGATGGCTACACCTTC. The chain carries TRBV7-2 and TRBJ1-2, with D tentatively TRBD1 (5 bases). CDR3 length equals 14 residues. Germline-derived CDR1 and CDR2 are SGHTA and FQGNSA. Trimming stripped 3 bases from V and 6 bases from J, with 14 bases between.

This clonotype turned up a few times. The chain has TRBV11-2 and TRBJ2-2, with TRBD2 matching 9 bases. The germline CDR1 and CDR2 sequences are SGHAT and FQNNGV. CDR3 length equals 15 residues. J lost 5 bases, V lost 2 bases, and 3 bases had no gene match. CDR3 sequence: CASSLRLAGTGELFF. The CDR3 DNA is TGTGCCAGCAGCTTAAGGCTAGCGGGGACCGGGGAGCTGTTTTTT.

This clonotype was seen at least ten times. The rearrangement joins TRBV10-3 to TRBJ1-3; D ambiguous. The germline CDR1 and CDR2 sequences are ENHRY and SYGVKD. This CDR3 has 17 residues. With 0 bases removed from V and 0 bases from J, the gap between germline ends came to 12 bases. Here the CDR3 reads CAISESKATDSGNTIYF. In DNA, the CDR3 is TGTGCCATCAGTGAGTCGAAAGCCACCGACTCTGGAAACACCATATATTTT.

This clonotype was found a few times. CDR3 sequence reads: CASSLVSVTTNEKLFF. CDR3 nucleotides: TGTGCCAGCAGTTTAGTCTCAGTTACAACTAATGAAAAACTGTTTTTT. The J gene is TRBJ1-4, the V gene TRBV28, with no clear D. CDR3 length: 16 amino acids. Between the trimmed V and J ends, which lost 2 bases and 0 bases, there was a span of 10 bases. Germline V gene lookup returns CDR1 MDHEN and CDR2 SYDVKM.

The V and J genes are TRBV29-1 and TRBJ1-1; D unclear. The V end was cut by 4 bases, the J end by 0 bases, with 9 bases between. This CDR3 contains 13 residues. From germline, CDR1 is SQVTM and CDR2 ANQGSEA. The DNA for the CDR3 is TGCAGCGTTGTGAATGGGTTGAACACTGAAGCTTTCTTT. Amino acid sequence: CSVVNGLNTEAFF.

In its sample, this clonotype was seen many times. V gene TRBV27 combines with J gene TRBJ2-1; no firm D call. Trimming removed 5 bases at V and 4 bases at J, with 9 bases between. Germline assignment: CDR1 MNHEY and CDR2 SMNVEV (reference sequence). This CDR3 contains 13 residues. This CDR3 is CASSAGRYNEQFF. CDR3 nucleotides: TGTGCCAGCAGTGCCGGACGGTACAATGAGCAGTTCTTC.

The chain combines TRBV4-1 with TRBJ2-5; 10 bases are shared with TRBD2. Germline trimming cut 0 bases from V and 7 bases from J; bases unmatched to any gene: 5. There are 15 residues in the CDR3. Germline CDR1 reads MGHRA; CDR2 reads YSYEKL. CDR3 coding DNA: TGCGCCAGCAGCCAAGATGACAGCGGGGGGGGGACCCAGTACTTC. This encodes CASSQDDSGGGTQYF.

There are many counts of this clonotype. The CDR3 DNA reads TGTGCCAGCAGCAGCAAGGCAGGGGGCGGAGAGACCCAGTACTTC. It is translated as CASSSKAGGGETQYF. The V and J genes are TRBV5-4 and TRBJ2-5; 8 nucleotides match TRBD1. The CDR3 loop spans 15 amino acids. V lost 4 bases to trimming and J lost 4 bases; unmatched junction nucleotides: 9. CDR1 is SGHNT and CDR2 is YYREEE in the germline V gene (reference sequence).

There are many counts of this clonotype. This sequence joins TRBV20-1 and TRBJ2-2; 10 bases map to TRBD2. V lost 1 base and J lost 0; bases outside the gene matches: 2. In germline, CDR1 is DFQATT, CDR2 SNEGSKA (reference sequence). CDR3 length: 16 amino acids. The CDR3, as DNA: TGCAGTGCTAGAGGGCTAGCGGGGGCGAACACCGGGGAGCTGTTTTTT. The encoded protein is CSARGLAGANTGELFF.